These 24 T cell receptor beta chains originate from one sample sequenced in a study of blood T cell repertoires in COVID-19. The protocol was immunoSEQ multiplex PCR, while the TCRdb copy is restricted to in-frame clones and leaves out a portion. The sample holds nearly 200,000 clones; over 75% are singletons and the top ten take around 6.6%. Material for sequencing was peripheral blood. The receptor source for this set is a middle-aged woman who had recovered from COVID-19.

The chain carries TRBV19 and TRBJ2-7, with TRBD2 matching 9 bases. The V gene end was trimmed by 3 bases and the J gene end by 3 bases; junction bases not matched to a gene: 9. The germline gives CDR1 LNHDA, CDR2 SQIVND (reference sequence). The CDR3 extends over 16 amino acids. The CDR3 sequence: CASSMPTSGELYEQYF. As DNA, the CDR3 is TGTGCCAGTAGTATGCCGACTAGCGGAGAACTCTACGAGCAGTACTTC.

The chain recombines TRBV6-2 or TRBV6-3 with TRBJ2-7; 8 positions agree with TRBD2. Germline trimming cut 6 bases from V and 0 bases from J; bases unmatched to any gene: 16. The CDR3 spans 18 residues. Germline CDR1 reads MNHEY; CDR2 reads SVGEGT. CDR3 nucleotides: TGTGCCAGCAGCCCCAGCGGGAGTGGCAACCTAATCTCCTACGAGCAGTACTTC. It specifies CASSPSGSGNLISYEQYF.

The rearrangement joins TRBV1 to TRBJ2-1; TRBD2 is the table's D call and was not checked against the DNA. TRBV1 is designated a pseudogene. The CDR3 is made up of 14 amino acids. CDR3 bases: TGCACCTTTCTATGTGCGGCTGGAGAGAATGAGCAGTTCTTC. This encodes CTFLCAAGENEQFF.

This chain connects TRBV28 to TRBJ1-5; TRBD1 matches 7 bases. Germline assignment: CDR1 MDHEN and CDR2 SYDVKM. Trimming at V came to 5 bases and at J to 5 bases, leaving 15 bases not matched to a gene. The CDR3 totals 17 residues. DNA for the CDR3: TGTGCCAGCAGTCCAACGGCACAGGGGAACGGCGATCAGCCCCAGCATTTT. This codes for CASSPTAQGNGDQPQHF.

This clone was counted once. J is TRBJ1-6 and V is TRBV2, with D hard to call. CDR3 length equals 14 residues. In germline, CDR1 is SNHLY, CDR2 FYNNEI. Trimming left V 3 bases short and J 0 bases short, with 3 bases between. CDR3 protein: CASSDSSYNSPLHF. CDR3 bases: TGTGCCAGCAGTGACAGCTCCTATAATTCACCCCTCCACTTT.

The rearrangement links TRBV5-1 to TRBJ1-2; 8 nucleotides line up with TRBD1. The CDR3 extends over 13 amino acids. Per germline, CDR1 SGHRS and CDR2 YFSETQ. Trimming removed 5 bases from V and 6 bases from J; junction bases left unmatched: 6. The CDR3 DNA is TGCGCCAGCAGGGTTCCGACAGGGGATGGCTACACCTTC. Amino acid sequence: CASRVPTGDGYTF.

The chain employs TRBV3-1 (or the pseudogene TRBV3-2) and TRBJ1-1; no definite D call. This CDR3 is built from 14 residues. CDR1 and CDR2 (germline): LGHDT, YNNKEL (reference sequence). The V end was cut by 1 base, the J end by 1 base, with 7 bases between. The DNA of the CDR3 is TGTGCCAGCAGCCAAGCCGTATCGAACACTGAAGCTTTCTTT. Translating gives CASSQAVSNTEAFF.

The chain links TRBV27 to TRBJ1-4, with 8 nucleotides matching TRBD1. V was clipped by 4 bases and J by 6 bases; unmatched bases: 4. The germline V gene has CDR1 MNHEY and CDR2 SMNVEV (reference sequence). The CDR3 covers 14 residues. In DNA, the CDR3 is TGTGCCAGCAGTTCGAACAGGGGGTATGAAAAACTGTTTTTT. This encodes CASSSNRGYEKLFF.

This clone came up once. This chain uses TRBV5-1 with TRBJ2-3; TRBD2 agrees at 7 bases. This CDR3 is 15 amino acids long. Germline V CDR1 and CDR2: SGHRS, YFSETQ. V was clipped by 3 bases and J by 0 bases; unmatched bases: 4. CDR3 sequence: CASSSLAASTDTQYF. The CDR3 nucleotides are TGCGCCAGCAGCTCCCTAGCGGCTAGCACAGATACGCAGTATTTT.

This chain links TRBV12-5 with TRBJ1-1; perhaps TRBD1 as D (6 bases). Trimming shortened V by 1 base and J by 1 base, and 16 bases separated the two germline ends. The CDR3 is 17 residues long. Per germline, CDR1 LGHNT and CDR2 FRNRAP. The CDR3 sequence: CASGLDPTGTSNTEAFF. CDR3 bases: TGTGCTAGTGGTTTGGATCCTACCGGGACATCGAACACTGAAGCTTTCTTT. Filled out from reference TRBV12-5 and TRBJ1-1, the complete variable domain reads DARVTQTPRHKVTEMGQEVTMRCQPILGHNTVFWYRQTMMQGLELLAYFRNRAPLDDSGMPKDRFSAEMPDATLATLKIQPSEPRDSAVYFCASGLDPTGTSNTEAFFGQGTRLTVV.

The rearrangement links TRBV10-3 to TRBJ2-1; 11 bases line up with TRBD1. CDR1 and CDR2 (germline): ENHRY, SYGVKD. The V gene end was trimmed by 2 bases and the J gene end by 0 bases; junction bases not matched to a gene: 9. The CDR3 covers 19 residues. The DNA for the CDR3 is TGTGCCATCAGTGAGGGTCGGACAGGGGGCGCGGGCTCCTACAATGAGCAGTTCTTC. It is translated as CAISEGRTGGAGSYNEQFF.

The V gene is TRBV27, the J gene TRBJ2-3, with D possibly TRBD2 on 5 matching bases. This CDR3 has 13 amino acids. Germline loops: CDR1 MNHEY, CDR2 SMNVEV (reference sequence). Between the trimmed V and J ends, which lost 6 bases and 6 bases, there was a span of 13 bases. Here the CDR3 DNA reads TGTGCCAGCAGGGCGCGGTCGGGGGATACGCAGTATTTT. Encoded protein: CASRARSGDTQYF.

This chain joins TRBV7-8 and TRBJ1-3; TRBD1 aligns across 10 bases. The CDR3 covers 16 residues. The germline gives CDR1 SGHVS, CDR2 FQNEAQ. With V trimmed by 5 bases and J by 0 bases, 4 bases remained unmatched. The CDR3 region has the DNA TGTGCCAGCAGCCGACGGACAGGGGGCTCTGGAAACACCATATATTTT. This sequence encodes CASSRRTGGSGNTIYF.

The V and J genes are TRBV5-6 and TRBJ2-1; 9 positions agree with TRBD1. In germline, CDR1 is SGHDT, CDR2 YYEEEE. This CDR3 has 15 amino acids. The J segment lost 9 bases and the V segment lost 2 bases, leaving 9 bases of the junction unmatched. Here the CDR3 DNA reads TGTGCCAGCAGCTTTGAGGACAGGGGTTCCGGTGAGCAGTTCTTC. Translation: CASSFEDRGSGEQFF.

Comment on this clone: Other DNA sequences in this sample translate to the same CDR3. The chain couples TRBV5-1 to TRBJ1-5, with no clear D. From germline, CDR1 is SGHRS and CDR2 YFSETQ. V lost 0 bases to trimming and J lost 5 bases, with 6 bases between them. The CDR3 runs to 13 residues. CDR3 DNA sequence: TGCGCCAGCAGCTTGGCGTCAGATCAGCCCCAGCATTTT. It codes for CASSLASDQPQHF. The whole variable domain, remainder taken from reference TRBV5-1 and TRBJ1-5, is KAGVTQTPRYLIKTRGQQVTLSCSPISGHRSVSWYQQTPGQGLQFLFEYFSETQRNKGNFPGRFSGRQFSNSRSEMNVSTLELGDSALYLCASSLASDQPQHFGDGTRLSIL.

About this clone itself: Other DNA sequences in this sample translate to the same CDR3. The chain couples TRBV2 to TRBJ1-5; maybe TRBD1 (5 bases). The CDR3 loop spans 15 amino acids. CDR1 and CDR2 (germline): SNHLY, FYNNEI. V was cut by 4 bases and J by 0 bases, with 10 bases left in between. The CDR3 bases are TGTGCCAGCAGTGGGCAGGGCAATAGCAATCAGCCCCAGCATTTT. This encodes CASSGQGNSNQPQHF.

The chain is built from TRBV10-3 and TRBJ1-1, with D unresolved. V was clipped by 4 bases and J by 5 bases, with 8 bases between them. The CDR3 consists of 12 residues. Germline CDR1 reads ENHRY; CDR2 reads SYGVKD. CDR3: CAISVGSTEAFF. CDR3 sequence (DNA): TGTGCCATCAGTGTGGGCTCAACTGAAGCTTTCTTT.

The chain uses TRBV6-5 and TRBJ1-2; D may be TRBD1 (6 bases). The CDR3 is made up of 12 amino acids. Germline loops: CDR1 MNHEY, CDR2 SVGAGI. V was shortened by 6 bases and J by 8 bases, with 13 bases between the two germline ends. The DNA of the CDR3 is TGTGCCAGCAGGCTACAGGGATACGGCTACACCTTC. Encoded protein: CASRLQGYGYTF.

The chain couples TRBV6-5 to TRBJ2-1, with D possibly being TRBD2 (6 bases). This CDR3 region has 15 residues. Germline loops: CDR1 MNHEY, CDR2 SVGAGI. The V end was cut by 0 bases, the J end by 0 bases, with 6 bases between. The CDR3 DNA is TGTGCCAGCAGTTACTCGGGGGGCTCCTACAATGAGCAGTTCTTC. This translates into CASSYSGGSYNEQFF.

This chain connects TRBV4-3 to TRBJ1-2; 7 bases align to TRBD1. Trimming took 8 bases from V and 8 from J; bases not matched to a gene: 14. The CDR3 has 14 amino acids. From germline, CDR1 is LGHNA and CDR2 YSLEER. The CDR3 region is CASGSSDRAGGYTF. CDR3 sequence (DNA): TGCGCCAGCGGGTCTTCTGACAGGGCAGGCGGCTACACCTTC.

The rearrangement joins TRBV5-8 to TRBJ1-5, with 7 bases aligning to TRBD1. CDR3 size: 16 residues. The ends lost 1 base at V and 2 bases at J; junction bases unmatched: 6. Germline V gene lookup returns CDR1 SGHTS and CDR2 YDEGEE. The CDR3 nucleotides read TGTGCCAGCAGCTTGAAAAGGGGGCCTCGCAATCAGCCCCAGCATTTT. It specifies CASSLKRGPRNQPQHF. The whole variable domain, remainder taken from reference TRBV5-8 and TRBJ1-5, is EAGVTQSPTHLIKTRGQQATLRCSPISGHTSVYWYQQALGLGLQFLLWYDEGEERNRGNFPPRFSGRQFPNYSSELNVNALELEDSALYLCASSLKRGPRNQPQHFGDGTRLSIL.

This rearrangement joins TRBV2 to TRBJ2-2, with no clear D. Trimming left V 6 bases short and J 4 bases short, with 9 bases between. The CDR3 consists of 13 residues. Per the germline V gene, CDR1 is SNHLY and CDR2 is FYNNEI. CDR3 protein: CASSREFTGELFF. For the CDR3, the DNA is TGTGCCAGCAGCCGAGAATTCACCGGGGAGCTGTTTTTT. Drawing the rest from reference TRBV2 and TRBJ2-2, the complete variable domain is EPEVTQTPSHQVTQMGQEVILRCVPISNHLYFYWYRQILGQKVEFLVSFYNNEISEKSEIFDDQFSVERPDGSNFTLKIRSTKLEDSAMYFCASSREFTGELFFGEGSRLTVL.

This rearrangement joins TRBV9 to TRBJ2-3, with TRBD1 as a possible D gene (6 bases). Trimming removed 3 bases at V and 8 bases at J, with 22 bases between. The CDR3 sequence is 16 residues long. Germline lookup yields CDR1 SGDLS and CDR2 YYNGEE. The CDR3, as DNA: TGTGCCAGCAGCGAATGGGCGCAGGGGCCTAGGGGTACGCAGTATTTT. Translating it yields CASSEWAQGPRGTQYF.

The rearrangement joins TRBV30 to TRBJ1-5, with no clear D. CDR3 length equals 13 residues. V was trimmed by 2 bases and J by 6 bases, leaving 11 bases between them. Germline V CDR1 and CDR2: GTSNPN, SVGIG (reference sequence). CDR3 protein: CAWSIGEGQPQHF. CDR3 DNA sequence: TGTGCCTGGAGTATCGGTGAGGGTCAGCCCCAGCATTTT.